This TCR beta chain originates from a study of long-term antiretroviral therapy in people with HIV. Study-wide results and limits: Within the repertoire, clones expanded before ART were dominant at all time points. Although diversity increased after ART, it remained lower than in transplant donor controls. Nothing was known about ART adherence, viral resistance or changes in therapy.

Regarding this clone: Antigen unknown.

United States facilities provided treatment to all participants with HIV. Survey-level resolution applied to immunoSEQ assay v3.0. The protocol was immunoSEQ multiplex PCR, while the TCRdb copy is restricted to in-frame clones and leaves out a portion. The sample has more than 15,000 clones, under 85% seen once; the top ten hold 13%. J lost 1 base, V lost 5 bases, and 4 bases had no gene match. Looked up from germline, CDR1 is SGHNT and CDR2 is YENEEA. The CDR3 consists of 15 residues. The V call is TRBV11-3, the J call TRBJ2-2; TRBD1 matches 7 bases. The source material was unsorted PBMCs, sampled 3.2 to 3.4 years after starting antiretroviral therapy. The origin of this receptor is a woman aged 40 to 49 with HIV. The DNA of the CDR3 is TGTGCCAGCAGCGGCAGGACAGGGAACACCGGGGAGCTGTTTTTT. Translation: CASSGRTGNTGELFF.